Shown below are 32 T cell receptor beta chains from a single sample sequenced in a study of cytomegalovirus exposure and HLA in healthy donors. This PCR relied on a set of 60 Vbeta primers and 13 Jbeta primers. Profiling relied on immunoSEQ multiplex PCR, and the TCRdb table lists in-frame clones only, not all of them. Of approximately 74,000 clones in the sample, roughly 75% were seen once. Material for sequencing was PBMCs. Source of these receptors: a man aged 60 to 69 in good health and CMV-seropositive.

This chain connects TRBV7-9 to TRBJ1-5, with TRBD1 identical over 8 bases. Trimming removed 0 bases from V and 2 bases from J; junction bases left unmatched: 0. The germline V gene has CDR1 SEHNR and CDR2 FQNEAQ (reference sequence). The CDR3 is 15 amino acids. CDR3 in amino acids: CASSLATGGNQPQHF. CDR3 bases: TGTGCCAGCAGCTTAGCGACAGGGGGCAATCAGCCCCAGCATTTT.

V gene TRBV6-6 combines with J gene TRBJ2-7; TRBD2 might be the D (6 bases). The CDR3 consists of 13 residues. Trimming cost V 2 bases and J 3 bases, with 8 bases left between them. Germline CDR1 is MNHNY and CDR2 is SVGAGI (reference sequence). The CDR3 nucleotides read TGTGCCAGCAGTTACGGGGGGAGCTACGAGCAGTACTTC. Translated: CASSYGGSYEQYF.

The CDR3 coding sequence is TGTGCCAGCAGCCTTAGCGGGAGAACCTACAATGAGCAGTTCTTC. Translation gives CASSLSGRTYNEQFF. This chain joins TRBV7-2 and TRBJ2-1; TRBD2 aligns across 9 bases. The CDR3 covers 15 residues. The V gene's germline CDR1 is SGHTA and CDR2 FQGNSA. Losses at the gene ends were 5 bases for V and 2 bases for J; bases not matched to a gene: 4.

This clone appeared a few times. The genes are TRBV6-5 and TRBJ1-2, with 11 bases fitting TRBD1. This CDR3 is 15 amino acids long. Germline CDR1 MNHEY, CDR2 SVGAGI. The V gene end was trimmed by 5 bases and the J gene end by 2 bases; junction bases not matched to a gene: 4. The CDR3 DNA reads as TGTGCCAGCAGTCCCCGGGACAGGGGGAACTATGGCTACACCTTC. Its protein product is CASSPRDRGNYGYTF.

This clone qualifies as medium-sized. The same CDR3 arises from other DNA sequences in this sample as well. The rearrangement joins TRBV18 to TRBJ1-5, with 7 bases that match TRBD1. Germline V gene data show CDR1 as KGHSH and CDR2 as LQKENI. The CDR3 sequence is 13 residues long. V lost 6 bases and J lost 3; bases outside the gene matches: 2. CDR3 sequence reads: CASSGQDNQPQHF. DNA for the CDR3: TGTGCCAGCTCTGGACAGGACAATCAGCCCCAGCATTTT.

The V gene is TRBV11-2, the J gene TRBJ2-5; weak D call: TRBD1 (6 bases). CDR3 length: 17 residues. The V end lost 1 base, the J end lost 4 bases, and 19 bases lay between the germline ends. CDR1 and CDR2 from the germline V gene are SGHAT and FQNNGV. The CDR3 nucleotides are TGTGCCAGCAGCTTAGTGAGGCAGGGGAATCGTGCAGAGACCCAGTACTTC. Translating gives CASSLVRQGNRAETQYF.

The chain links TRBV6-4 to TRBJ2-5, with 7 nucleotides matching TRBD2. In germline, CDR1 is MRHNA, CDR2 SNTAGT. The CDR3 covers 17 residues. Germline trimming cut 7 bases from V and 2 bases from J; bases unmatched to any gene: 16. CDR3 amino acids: CASILTRVAGRQETQYF. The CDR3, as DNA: TGTGCCAGCATTCTGACCAGAGTAGCGGGTAGACAAGAGACCCAGTACTTC.

CDR3 DNA: TGTGCCAGTAACCCTAGCGGGGGAACCTACAATGAGCAGTTCTTC. It specifies CASNPSGGTYNEQFF. The rearrangement uses TRBV19 and TRBJ2-1; 10 bases are a match to TRBD2. Trimming at V came to 7 bases and at J to 2 bases, leaving 5 bases not matched to a gene. Germline V gives CDR1 LNHDA, CDR2 SQIVND (reference sequence). This CDR3 has 15 residues.

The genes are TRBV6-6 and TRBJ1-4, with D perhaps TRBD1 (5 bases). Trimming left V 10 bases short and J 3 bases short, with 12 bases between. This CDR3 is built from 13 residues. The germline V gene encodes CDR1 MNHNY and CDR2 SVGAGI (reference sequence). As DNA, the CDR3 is TGTGCCACAAGGGGTTATTCTAATGAAAAACTGTTTTTT. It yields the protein CATRGYSNEKLFF.

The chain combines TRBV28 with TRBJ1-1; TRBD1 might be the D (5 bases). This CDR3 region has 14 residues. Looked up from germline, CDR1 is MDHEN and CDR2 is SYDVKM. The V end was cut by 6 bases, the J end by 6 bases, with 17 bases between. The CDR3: CASRSQGMNSEAFF. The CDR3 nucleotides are TGTGCCAGCAGGTCCCAGGGTATGAATTCTGAAGCTTTCTTT.

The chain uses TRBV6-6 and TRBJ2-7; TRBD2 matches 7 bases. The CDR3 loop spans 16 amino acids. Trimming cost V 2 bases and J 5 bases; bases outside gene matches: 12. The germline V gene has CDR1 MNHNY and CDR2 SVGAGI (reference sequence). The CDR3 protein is CASSYQGDRGRDEQYF. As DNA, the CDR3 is TGTGCCAGCAGTTACCAGGGAGACAGAGGGAGGGACGAGCAGTACTTC.

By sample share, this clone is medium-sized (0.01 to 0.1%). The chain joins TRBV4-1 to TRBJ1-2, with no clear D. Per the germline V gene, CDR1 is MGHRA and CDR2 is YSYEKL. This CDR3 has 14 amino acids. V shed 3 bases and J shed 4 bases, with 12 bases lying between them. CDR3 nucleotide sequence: TGCGCCAGCAGCCAGGGCGTTCTGTCCTATGGCTACACCTTC. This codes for CASSQGVLSYGYTF.

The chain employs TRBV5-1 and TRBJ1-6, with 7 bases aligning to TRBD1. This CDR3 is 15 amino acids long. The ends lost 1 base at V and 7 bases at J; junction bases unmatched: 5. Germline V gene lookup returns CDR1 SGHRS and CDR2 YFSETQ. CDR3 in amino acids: CASSLIQGENSPLHF. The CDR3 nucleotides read TGCGCCAGCAGCTTGATTCAGGGGGAGAATTCACCCCTCCACTTT.

As DNA, the CDR3 is TGCAGCGTTGAATTGGGGACAAACTACGAGCAGTACTTC. Translation: CSVELGTNYEQYF. The rearrangement uses TRBV29-1 and TRBJ2-7, with D perhaps TRBD1 (6 bases). CDR3 length: 13 residues. CDR1 is SQVTM, CDR2 ANQGSEA, per germline. V dropped 2 bases and J dropped 3 bases, with 11 bases sitting between them.

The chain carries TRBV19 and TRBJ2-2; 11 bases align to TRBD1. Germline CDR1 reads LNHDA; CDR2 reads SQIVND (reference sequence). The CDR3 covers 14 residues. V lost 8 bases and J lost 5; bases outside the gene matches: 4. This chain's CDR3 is CASSDRGLTGELFF. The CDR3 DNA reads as TGTGCCAGTTCGGACAGGGGGCTGACCGGGGAGCTGTTTTTT.

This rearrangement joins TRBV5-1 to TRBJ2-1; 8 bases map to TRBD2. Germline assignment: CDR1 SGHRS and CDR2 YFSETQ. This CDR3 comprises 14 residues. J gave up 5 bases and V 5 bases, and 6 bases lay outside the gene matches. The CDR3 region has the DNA TGCGCCAGCAGGCGGACTAGCAGGAACAATGAGCAGTTCTTC. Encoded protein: CASRRTSRNNEQFF.

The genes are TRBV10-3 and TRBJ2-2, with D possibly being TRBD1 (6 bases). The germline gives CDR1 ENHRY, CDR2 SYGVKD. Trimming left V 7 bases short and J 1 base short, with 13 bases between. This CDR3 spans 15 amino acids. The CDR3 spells CAINRQAENTGELFF. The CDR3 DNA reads TGTGCCATCAATCGACAGGCGGAGAACACCGGGGAGCTGTTTTTT.

The CDR3 here is CASSRLYEQYF. DNA for the CDR3: TGTGCCAGCAGCCGACTGTACGAGCAGTACTTC. This chain uses TRBV7-2 with TRBJ2-7, with unresolved D. The germline V gene has CDR1 SGHTA and CDR2 FQGNSA. With 5 bases removed from V and 4 bases from J, the gap between germline ends came to 6 bases. This CDR3 is built from 11 residues.

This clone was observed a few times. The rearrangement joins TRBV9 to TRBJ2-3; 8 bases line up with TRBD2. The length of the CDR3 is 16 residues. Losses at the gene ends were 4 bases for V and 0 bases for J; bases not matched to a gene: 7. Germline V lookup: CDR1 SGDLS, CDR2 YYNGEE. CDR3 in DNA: TGTGCCAGCAGCCCCCGGGCTAGCGGGAGCACAGATACGCAGTATTTT. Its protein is CASSPRASGSTDTQYF.

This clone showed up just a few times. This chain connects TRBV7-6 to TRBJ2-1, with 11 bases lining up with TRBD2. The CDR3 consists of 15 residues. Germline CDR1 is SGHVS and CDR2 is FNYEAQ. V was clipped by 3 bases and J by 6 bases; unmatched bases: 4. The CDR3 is CASSFSLAGGNEQFF. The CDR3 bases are TGTGCCAGCAGCTTCTCTCTAGCGGGAGGCAATGAGCAGTTCTTC.

The CDR3 reads CSVALRDYGYTF. The DNA of the CDR3 is TGCAGCGTTGCCCTGCGGGACTATGGCTACACCTTC. The chain is built from TRBV29-1 and TRBJ1-2; D unclear. Between the trimmed V and J ends, which lost 4 bases and 3 bases, there was a span of 9 bases. The CDR3 is 12 amino acids. CDR1 and CDR2 (germline): SQVTM, ANQGSEA.

CDR3 DNA sequence: TGTGCCAGCAGCACAGGGGGCGCCTACAATGAGCAGTTCTTC. This gives the protein CASSTGGAYNEQFF. The chain has TRBV7-9 and TRBJ2-1; 9 positions agree with TRBD1. The CDR3 sequence is 14 residues long. Germline V lookup: CDR1 SEHNR, CDR2 FQNEAQ (reference sequence). V lost 5 bases to trimming and J lost 2 bases; unmatched junction nucleotides: 1.

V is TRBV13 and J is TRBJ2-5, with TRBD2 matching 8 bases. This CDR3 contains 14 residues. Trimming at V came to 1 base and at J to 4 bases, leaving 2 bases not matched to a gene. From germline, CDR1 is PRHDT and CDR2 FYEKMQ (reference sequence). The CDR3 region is CASSLEAGGETQYF. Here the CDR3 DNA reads TGTGCCAGCAGCTTAGAGGCGGGAGGAGAGACCCAGTACTTC.

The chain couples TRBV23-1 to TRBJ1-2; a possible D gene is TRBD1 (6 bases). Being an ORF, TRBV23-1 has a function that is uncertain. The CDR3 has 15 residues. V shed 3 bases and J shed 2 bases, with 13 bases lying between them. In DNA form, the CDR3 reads TGCGCCAGCAGTCACCACGGACAGACGAACTATGGCTACACCTTC. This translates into CASSHHGQTNYGYTF.

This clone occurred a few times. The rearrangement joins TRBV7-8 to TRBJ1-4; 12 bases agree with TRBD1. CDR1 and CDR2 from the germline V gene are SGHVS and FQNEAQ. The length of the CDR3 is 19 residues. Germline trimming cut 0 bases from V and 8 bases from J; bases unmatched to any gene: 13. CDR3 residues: CASSLARVLPGQGAEKLFF. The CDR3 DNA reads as TGTGCCAGCAGCTTAGCAAGGGTGCTCCCGGGACAGGGGGCAGAAAAACTGTTTTTT.

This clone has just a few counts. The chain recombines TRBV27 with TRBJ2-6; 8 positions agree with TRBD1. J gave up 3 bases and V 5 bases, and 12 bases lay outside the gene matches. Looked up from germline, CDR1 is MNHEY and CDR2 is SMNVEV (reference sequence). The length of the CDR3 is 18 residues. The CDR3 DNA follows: TGTGCCAGCAGTCCCTCGACAGGGGCCCGAGGTGGGGCCAACGTCCTGACTTTC. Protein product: CASSPSTGARGGANVLTF.

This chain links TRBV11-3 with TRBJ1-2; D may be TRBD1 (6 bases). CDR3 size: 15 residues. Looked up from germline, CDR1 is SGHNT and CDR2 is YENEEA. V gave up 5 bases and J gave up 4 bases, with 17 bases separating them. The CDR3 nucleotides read TGTGCCAGCAGCCCAGAGGGGGGGAAGGGCTATGGCTACACCTTC. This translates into CASSPEGGKGYGYTF.

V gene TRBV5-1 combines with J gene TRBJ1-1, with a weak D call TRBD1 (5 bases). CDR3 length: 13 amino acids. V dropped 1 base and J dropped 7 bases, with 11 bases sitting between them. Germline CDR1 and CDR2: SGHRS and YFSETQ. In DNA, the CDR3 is TGCGCCAGCAGCTTGACAGGCTCTCATGAAGCTTTCTTT. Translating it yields CASSLTGSHEAFF.

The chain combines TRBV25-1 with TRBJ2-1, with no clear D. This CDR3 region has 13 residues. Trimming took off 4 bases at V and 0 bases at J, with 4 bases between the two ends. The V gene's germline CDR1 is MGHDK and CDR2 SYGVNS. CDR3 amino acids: CASSASSYNEQFF. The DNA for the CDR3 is TGTGCCAGCAGTGCCTCCTCCTACAATGAGCAGTTCTTC.

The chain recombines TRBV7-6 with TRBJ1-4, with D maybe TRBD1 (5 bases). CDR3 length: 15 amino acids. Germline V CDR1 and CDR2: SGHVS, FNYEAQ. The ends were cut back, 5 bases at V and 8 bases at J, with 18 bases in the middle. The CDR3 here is CASSRTTAVYEKLFF. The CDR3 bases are TGTGCCAGCAGCAGGACGACAGCCGTGTACGAAAAACTGTTTTTT.

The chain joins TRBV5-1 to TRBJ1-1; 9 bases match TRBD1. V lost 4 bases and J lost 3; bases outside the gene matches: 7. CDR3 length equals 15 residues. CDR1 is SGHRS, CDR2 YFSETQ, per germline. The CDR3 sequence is CASSAGDRVDTEAFF. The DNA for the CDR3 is TGCGCCAGCAGCGCAGGGGACAGGGTGGACACTGAAGCTTTCTTT.

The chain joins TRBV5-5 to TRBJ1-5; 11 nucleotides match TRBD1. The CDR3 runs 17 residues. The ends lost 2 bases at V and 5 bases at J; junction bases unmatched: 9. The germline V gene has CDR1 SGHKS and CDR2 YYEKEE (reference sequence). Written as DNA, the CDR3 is TGTGCCAGCAGCTTAGGACAGGGGGCGACCTCGTATCAGCCCCAGCATTTT. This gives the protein CASSLGQGATSYQPQHF.